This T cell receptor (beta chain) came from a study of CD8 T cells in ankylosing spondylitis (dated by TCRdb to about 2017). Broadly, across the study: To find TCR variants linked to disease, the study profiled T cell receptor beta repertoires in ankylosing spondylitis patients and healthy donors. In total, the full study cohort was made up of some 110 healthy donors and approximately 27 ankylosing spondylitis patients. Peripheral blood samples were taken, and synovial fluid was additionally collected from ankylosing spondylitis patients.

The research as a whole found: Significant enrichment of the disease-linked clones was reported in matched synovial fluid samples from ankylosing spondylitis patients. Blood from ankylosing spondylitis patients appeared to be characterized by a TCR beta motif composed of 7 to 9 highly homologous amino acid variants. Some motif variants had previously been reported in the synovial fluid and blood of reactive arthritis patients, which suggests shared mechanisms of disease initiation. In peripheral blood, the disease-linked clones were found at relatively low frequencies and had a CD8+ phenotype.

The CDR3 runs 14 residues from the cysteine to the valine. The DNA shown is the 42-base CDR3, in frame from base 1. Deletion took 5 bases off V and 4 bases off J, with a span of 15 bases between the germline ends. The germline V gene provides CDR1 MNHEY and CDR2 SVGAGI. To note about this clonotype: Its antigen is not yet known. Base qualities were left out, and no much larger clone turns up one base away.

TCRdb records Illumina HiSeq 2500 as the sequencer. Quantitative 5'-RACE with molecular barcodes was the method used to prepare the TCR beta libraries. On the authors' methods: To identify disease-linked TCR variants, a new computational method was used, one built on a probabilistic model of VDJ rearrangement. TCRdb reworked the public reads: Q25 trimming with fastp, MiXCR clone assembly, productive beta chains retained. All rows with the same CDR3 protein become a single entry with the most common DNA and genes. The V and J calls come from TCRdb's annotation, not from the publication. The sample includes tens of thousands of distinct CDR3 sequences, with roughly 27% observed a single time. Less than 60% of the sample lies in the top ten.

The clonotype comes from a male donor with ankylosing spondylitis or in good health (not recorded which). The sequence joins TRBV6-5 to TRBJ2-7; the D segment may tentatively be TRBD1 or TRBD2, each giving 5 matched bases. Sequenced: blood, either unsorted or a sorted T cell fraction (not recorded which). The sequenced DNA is TGTGCCAGCAGTACACGACAGAGAGGGTACGAGCAGTACGTC. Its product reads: CASSTRQRGYEQYV.